This T cell receptor (beta chain) came from a study of cytomegalovirus exposure and HLA in healthy donors. There are 13 residues in the CDR3. V lost 6 bases and J lost 5, with 13 bases in between. Looked up from germline, CDR1 is MDHEN and CDR2 is SYDVKM. This table comes from immunoSEQ multiplex PCR, and its TCRdb copy is limited to in-frame clones, with some not included. Of 110,000 or so clones listed, approximately 85% are singletons. The chain has TRBV28 and TRBJ2-5; TRBD1 is a possible D gene (6 bases). This TCR was recovered from a young woman in good health and CMV-seronegative. Sequences were obtained from PBMCs. CDR3 amino acids: CASRPQGRETQYF. The CDR3 DNA reads TGTGCCAGCAGGCCACAGGGACGGGAGACCCAGTACTTC. Supplemented by reference TRBV28 and TRBJ2-5, the full variable domain reads DVKVTQSSRYLVKRTGEKVFLECVQDMDHENMFWYRQDPGLGLRLIYFSYDVKMKEKGDIPEGYSVSREKKERFSLILESASTNQTSMYLCASRPQGRETQYFGPGTRLLVL.